The sample holds one count of the clone carrying this T cell receptor beta chain. The antigen remains undetermined. This sample is drawn from a study of T cells in narcolepsy. Overall study context: Patients with NT1 or NT2 and healthy control donors were enrolled.

Study conclusions and caveats: Autoreactive clone sequences were missing from some blood memory CD4+ repertoires. Autoreactive clonotypes reportedly recurred in blood of same and different patients, not controls. HCRT-specific and TRIB2-specific autoreactive clonotypes appeared among same-patient CSF and blood CD4+ clonotypes.

Here immunoSEQ multiplex PCR was the method, and the copy in TCRdb shows in-frame clones only, minus some. The data show about 26,000 clones, over 65% seen once. Germline CDR1 SGHNT, CDR2 YYREEE (reference sequence). Trimming stripped 4 bases from V and 4 bases from J, with 22 bases between. The CDR3 is 17 amino acids. The chain combines TRBV5-4 with TRBJ2-3, with D perhaps TRBD1 (6 bases). The sequence came from a human donor in good health. The sample consisted of memory (CD45RA-) CD4+ T cells from blood. Here the CDR3 DNA reads TGTGCCAGCAGCGGCCGTAGGAGGACAGTAGAGGCAGATACGCAGTATTTT. Translating gives CASSGRRRTVEADTQYF.